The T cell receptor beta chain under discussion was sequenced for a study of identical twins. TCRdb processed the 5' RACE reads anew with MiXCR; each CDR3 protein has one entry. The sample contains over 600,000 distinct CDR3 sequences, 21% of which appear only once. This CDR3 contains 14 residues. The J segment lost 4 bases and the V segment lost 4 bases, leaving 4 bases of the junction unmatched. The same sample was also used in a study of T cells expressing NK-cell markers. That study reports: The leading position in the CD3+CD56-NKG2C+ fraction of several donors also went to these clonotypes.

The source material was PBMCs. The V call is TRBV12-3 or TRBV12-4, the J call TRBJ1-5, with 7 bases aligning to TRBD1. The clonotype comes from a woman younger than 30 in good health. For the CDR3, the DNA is TGTGCCAGCAGTTCCTTGGGACAGAATCAGCCCCAGCATTTT. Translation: CASSSLGQNQPQHF.